This entry concerns a single TCR beta chain. Its antigen is currently unknown. Samples came from healthy bone marrow donors. This record belongs to a study of cytomegalovirus exposure and HLA in healthy donors. General study points: Reported performance of the classifier showed diagnosis of cytomegalovirus status with high specificity and sensitivity.

This CDR3 is 15 amino acids long. V was pared by 3 bases and J by 4 bases, with 15 bases between. CDR1 and CDR2 from the germline V gene are SNHLY and FYNNEI. Use of 60 Vbeta and 13 Jbeta primers characterized the PCR. Profiled with immunoSEQ multiplex PCR; TCRdb holds only in-frame clones, not every one. The sample contains roughly 100,000 clones, 75% of which appear only once. The chain joins TRBV2 to TRBJ1-1; perhaps TRBD1 as D (5 bases). This clonotype was obtained from a man aged 35-49 years in good health and CMV-seronegative. The specimen was PBMCs. The CDR3 DNA sequence: TGTGCCAGCAGTGATCCATCCCCGGGGGGCACTGAAGCTTTCTTT. Translated, it gives CASSDPSPGGTEAFF.